This T cell receptor (beta chain) derives from a study of identical twins. V lost 5 bases, J lost 0 bases, and 5 bases stayed unmatched. The CDR3 sequence is 15 residues long. A single record per CDR3 protein comes from TCRdb applying MiXCR to the 5' RACE reads. The sample has 200,000 to 250,000 distinct CDR3 sequences, over 13% seen once. The specimen sequenced was memory (CD45RO+) T cells sorted from blood. The clonotype originates from a woman under 30 in good health. The chain recombines TRBV12-3 or TRBV12-4 with TRBJ2-5, with 8 bases identical to TRBD1. In DNA, the CDR3 is TGTGCCAGCAGTCCGTGGACAGGGCACCAAGAGACCCAGTACTTC. Its translation is CASSPWTGHQETQYF.